This is a list of T cell receptor beta chains from one sample in a study of blood T cells in healthy people across ages. TCRdb re-derived calls from the 5' RACE reads in MiXCR, one entry per CDR3 protein. The data show about 1 million distinct CDR3 sequences, 35% to 55% seen once. What was sequenced was blood. The receptors here all came from a woman in her sixties in good health. The CDR3 runs from the conserved cysteine through the conserved F or W. The order of the fields is J gene, V gene, D gene, clone size, CDR3 DNA, CDR3 protein. A D gene is named only where the DNA matches it firmly. A clone size is listed for some rows: how often the clone was seen (once, few, many), or a class if it is expanded.

TRBJ2-7	TRBV3-1	NA	NA	TGTGCCAGCCTACCGAGAACGACGAGACCCGGGGACAAAGGCGAGCAGTACTTC	CASLPRTTRPGDKGEQYF
TRBJ2-3	TRBV3-1	NA	NA	TGTGCCAGCAGCTACGGGACTCCAGTGTCTAGCACAGATACGCAGTATTTT	CASSYGTPVSSTDTQYF
TRBJ2-3	TRBV20-1	NA	many	TGCAGTGCTACTCTGTTTGCTAGCACAGATACGCAGTATTTT	CSATLFASTDTQYF
TRBJ2-1	TRBV28	NA	few	TGTGCCAGCAGCTTAATGTACAATGAGCAGTTCTTC	CASSLMYNEQFF
TRBJ1-1	TRBV13	NA	NA	TGTGCCAGCTTGGGGGCGATCGGTCCAAACACTGAAGCTTTCTTT	CASLGAIGPNTEAFF
TRBJ2-5	TRBV7-9	NA	NA	TGTGCCAGCAGCGTAAGTCGTCTACAAGAGACCCAGTACTTC	CASSVSRLQETQYF
TRBJ2-3	TRBV20-1	NA	few	TGCAGTGCTATGGGGACATATAGCACAGATACGCAGTATTTT	CSAMGTYSTDTQYF
TRBJ2-7	TRBV20-1	NA	NA	TGCAGTGCTAGAGGAGCCCCACACAATGAGCAGTACTTC	CSARGAPHNEQYF
TRBJ2-5	TRBV20-1	TRBD1	NA	TGCAGTGCTAGAGATCGGGTGGGGACAGCAGAACCCCCTGAGACCCAGTACTTC	CSARDRVGTAEPPETQYF
TRBJ2-1	TRBV2	NA	NA	TGTGCCAGCAGGAGACTAGAAAATGAGCAGTTCTTC	CASRRLENEQFF
TRBJ1-2	TRBV20-1	NA	NA	TGCAGCGAACAGGGTTTACCTTCTAACTATGGCTACACCTTC	CSEQGLPSNYGYTF
TRBJ2-5	TRBV29-1	NA	few	TGCAGCGTTGAAGAAGGCAGGGAGCAGTACTTC	CSVEEGREQYF
TRBJ2-3	TRBV10-3	TRBD2	few	TGTGCCATCGGATCTCGTTCTAGCGGGGGAGATACGCAGTATTTT	CAIGSRSSGGDTQYF
TRBJ2-1	TRBV20-1	TRBD1	few	TGCAGTGCCCTCACAGGGGATCCCTCCTACAATGAGCAGTTCTTC	CSALTGDPSYNEQFF
TRBJ2-5	TRBV25-1	TRBD2	NA	TGTGCCAGCAGTGCACTAGCGGGGGACCGAAAACAAGAGACCCAGTACTTC	CASSALAGDRKQETQYF
TRBJ2-7	TRBV6-2/TRBV6-3	NA	NA	TGTGCCAGCAGTTACTCCGCGACTAGCGAGCAGTACTTC	CASSYSATSEQYF
TRBJ1-1	TRBV6-1	TRBD1	NA	TGTGCCAGCAGTGAAGCGCGTTCAGGGGGGTTAGCTGAAGCTTTCTTT	CASSEARSGGLAEAFF
TRBJ1-1	TRBV3-1	NA	NA	TGTGCCAGCACCTCAAACATAGGGAACACTGAAGCTTTCTTT	CASTSNIGNTEAFF
TRBJ2-6	TRBV7-9	NA	NA	TGTGCCAGCAGCTTGGGGGGTTTCTCTGGGGCCAACGTCCTGACTTTC	CASSLGGFSGANVLTF
TRBJ2-1	TRBV7-3	TRBD1	NA	TGTGCCAGCAGCTCAATACCGGGACAGGGGGGCAATGAGCAGTTCTTC	CASSSIPGQGGNEQFF
TRBJ2-3	TRBV10-2	NA	NA	TGCGCCAGCAGTGAGTCGTATAACAGGGCCCCAGATACGCAGTATTTT	CASSESYNRAPDTQYF
TRBJ2-3	TRBV12-3/TRBV12-4	TRBD1	few	TGTGCCAGCAGTTGGGACACAGGGGGAGATACGCAGTATTTT	CASSWDTGGDTQYF
TRBJ2-3	TRBV29-1	TRBD2	NA	TGCAGCGGTCTTCGAGCGGGGCGCACAGATACGCAGTATTTT	CSGLRAGRTDTQYF
TRBJ2-2	TRBV5-1	NA	few	TGTGCCAGCAGCTTGTGGAACACCGGGGAGCTGTTTTTT	CASSLWNTGELFF
TRBJ2-6	TRBV4-1	NA	NA	TGCGCCAGCAGCCAAAGGAGCCCGGGGTCCGGGGCCAACGTCCTGACTTTC	CASSQRSPGSGANVLTF
TRBJ1-2	TRBV12-3/TRBV12-4	NA	NA	TGTGCCAGCAGTTTCCGGGAAAACTATGGCTACACCTTC	CASSFRENYGYTF
TRBJ2-1	TRBV7-2	NA	NA	TGTGCCAGCAGCCACCTGGGGACTGAGCAGTTCTTC	CASSHLGTEQFF
TRBJ2-3	TRBV12-3/TRBV12-4	NA	NA	TGTGCCAGCAGTTACTCCGGTCCTACGCAGTATTTT	CASSYSGPTQYF
TRBJ2-1	TRBV3-1	TRBD2	NA	TGTGCCAGCAGCCGACTAGCGGGAGCAATCAATGAGCAGTTCTTC	CASSRLAGAINEQFF
TRBJ2-1	TRBV7-9	NA	many	TGTGCCAGCAGCCGAACATTAGGTAGCTACAATGAGCAGTTCTTC	CASSRTLGSYNEQFF
TRBJ2-3	TRBV6-6	TRBD1	NA	TGTGCCAGCAGTATGGGACAGGGATGGGTGGCAGATACGCAGTATTTT	CASSMGQGWVADTQYF
TRBJ2-1	TRBV18	NA	NA	TGTGCCAGCTCACCCAGGGAGGCCAATGAGCAGTTCTTC	CASSPREANEQFF
TRBJ1-4	TRBV20-1	NA	NA	TGCAGTGCTAGAGAGGCGAGGGGGAGGCAGGGAGCTAATGAAAAACTGTTTTTT	CSAREARGRQGANEKLFF
TRBJ2-1	TRBV11-2	TRBD2	NA	TGTGCCAGCAGCTTAGAAAGCGGGAGGTCCAATGAGCAGTTCTTC	CASSLESGRSNEQFF
TRBJ2-5	TRBV28	NA	NA	TGTGCCAGCAGCTTACTCTTCCAAGAGACCCAGTACTTC	CASSLLFQETQYF
TRBJ2-6	TRBV7-6	TRBD1	once	TGTGCCAGCAGCTCGTACAGGGGGCCTGGGGCCAACGCCCTGACTTTC	CASSSYRGPGANALTF
TRBJ1-2	TRBV27	TRBD1	NA	TGTACCAGCAGCCGACAGGGTGGTAACTATGGCTACACCTTC	CTSSRQGGNYGYTF
TRBJ2-1	TRBV6-5	NA	NA	TGTGCCAGCGGGAGTTCGAATGAGCAGTTCTTC	CASGSSNEQFF
TRBJ1-6	TRBV3-1	NA	NA	TGTGCCAGCAGCCAAGGGCAGGGTGATTCACCCCTCCACTTT	CASSQGQGDSPLHF
TRBJ2-7	TRBV6-2/TRBV6-3	NA	NA	TGTGCCAGCAGCCCTATCTGGGGCGCGGGCCTCCCCTACGAGCAGTACTTC	CASSPIWGAGLPYEQYF
TRBJ2-1	TRBV29-1	NA	NA	TGCAGCGTTGGCGTCTTCAATGAGCAGTTCTTC	CSVGVFNEQFF
TRBJ1-2	TRBV20-1	TRBD1	once	TGCAGTGCTAGAGATCCGCTACAGGGGAGTGGCTACACCTTC	CSARDPLQGSGYTF
TRBJ2-3	TRBV7-6	NA	NA	TGTGCCAGCAGCTTTACAGCGGCTCAGTTAGTACCAGATACGCAGTATTTT	CASSFTAAQLVPDTQYF
TRBJ1-4	TRBV5-4	TRBD1	NA	TGTGCCAGCAGCCAGGACAGGAGGGAAAAACTGTTTTTT	CASSQDRREKLFF
TRBJ2-7	TRBV4-1	TRBD2	many	TGCGCCAGCAGCCAAGACGCGGGAGGGCCCAAGCAGTACTTC	CASSQDAGGPKQYF
TRBJ1-4	TRBV29-1	TRBD1	NA	TGCAGCGTTCTGCCGGGACAGGGAGCTTCTTCGGAAAAACTGTTTTTT	CSVLPGQGASSEKLFF
TRBJ1-2	TRBV20-1	TRBD1	NA	TGCGGAGCGCCGGGGACAGGGATCTATGGCTACACCTTC	CGAPGTGIYGYTF
TRBJ2-7	TRBV3-1	NA	few	TGTGCCAGCAGCCGGGGGGAGTACGAGCAGTACTTC	CASSRGEYEQYF
TRBJ2-1	TRBV7-2	TRBD2	many	TGTGCCAGCAGCCCCGAGTTTGGACTAGCGGGAGAGGATGAGCAGTTCTTC	CASSPEFGLAGEDEQFF
TRBJ1-5	TRBV5-1	TRBD1	NA	TGCGCCAGCAGCAAAACAGGGGACCTCAATCAGCCCCAGCATTTT	CASSKTGDLNQPQHF
TRBJ1-2	TRBV28	NA	few	TGTGCCAGCAGTTTATGGAGGTTCTATGGCTACACCTTC	CASSLWRFYGYTF
TRBJ2-1	TRBV6-2/TRBV6-3	TRBD1	NA	TGTGCCAGCGGAAAGGGACAGGAGACCAATGAGCAGTTCTTC	CASGKGQETNEQFF
TRBJ2-7	TRBV12-3/TRBV12-4	TRBD2	NA	TGTGCCAGCAGAGAAACGACTAGCGGGAGGTATTACGAGCAGTACTTC	CASRETTSGRYYEQYF
TRBJ1-6	TRBV7-2	NA	NA	TGTGCCAGCAGCTTACAGCAGGTGGGGAATTCACCCCTCCACTTT	CASSLQQVGNSPLHF